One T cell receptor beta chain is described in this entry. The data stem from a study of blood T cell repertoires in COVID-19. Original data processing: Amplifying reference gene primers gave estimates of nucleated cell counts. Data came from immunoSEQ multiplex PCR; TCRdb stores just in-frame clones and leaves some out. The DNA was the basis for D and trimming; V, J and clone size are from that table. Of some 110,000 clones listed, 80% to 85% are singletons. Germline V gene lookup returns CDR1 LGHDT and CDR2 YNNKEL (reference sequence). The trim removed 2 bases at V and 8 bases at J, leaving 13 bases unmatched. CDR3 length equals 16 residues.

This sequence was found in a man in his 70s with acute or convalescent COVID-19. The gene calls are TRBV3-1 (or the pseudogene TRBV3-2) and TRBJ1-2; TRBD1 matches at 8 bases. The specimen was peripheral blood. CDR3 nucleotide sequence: TGTGCCAGCAGCCAAAAGTGGCTGGGGGCAGGGGGCGGCTACACCTTC. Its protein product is CASSQKWLGAGGGYTF.